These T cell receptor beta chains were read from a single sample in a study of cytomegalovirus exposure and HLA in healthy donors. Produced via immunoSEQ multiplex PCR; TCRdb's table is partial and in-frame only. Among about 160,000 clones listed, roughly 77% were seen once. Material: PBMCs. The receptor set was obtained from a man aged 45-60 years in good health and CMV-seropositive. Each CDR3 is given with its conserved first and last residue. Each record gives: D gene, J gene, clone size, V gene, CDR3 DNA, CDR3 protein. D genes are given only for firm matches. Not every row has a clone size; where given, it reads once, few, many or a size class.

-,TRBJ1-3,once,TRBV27,TGTGCCAGCAGTCCACGACCGAATTACGACAGGTCCTCTGGAAACACCATATATTTT,CASSPRPNYDRSSGNTIYF
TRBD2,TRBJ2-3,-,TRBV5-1,TGCGCCAGCAGCTTGGGTAGCGGGGGCCGCACAGATACGCAGTATTTT,CASSLGSGGRTDTQYF
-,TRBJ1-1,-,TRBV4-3,TGCGCCAGCAGCCAAGATTTCGAAGGGGGGGCGGCTGAAGCTTTCTTT,CASSQDFEGGAAEAFF
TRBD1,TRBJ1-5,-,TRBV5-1,TGCGCCAGCAGCTTTGGGACAGGGGAAAATCAGCCCCAGCATTTT,CASSFGTGENQPQHF
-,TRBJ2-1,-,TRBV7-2,TGTGCCAGCAGCTTTCAGGGGGGAAACAATGAGCAGTTCTTC,CASSFQGGNNEQFF
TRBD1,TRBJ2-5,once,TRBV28,TGTGCCAGCAGGTCACAGGGGGTGGGGACCCAGTACTTC,CASRSQGVGTQYF
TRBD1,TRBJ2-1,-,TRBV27,TGTGCCAGCAGTTTCGCGACAGGGGGTGGCTACAATGAGCAGTTCTTC,CASSFATGGGYNEQFF
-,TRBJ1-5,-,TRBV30,TGTGCCTGGGGGGGACTGGAGCAGCCCCAGCATTTT,CAWGGLEQPQHF
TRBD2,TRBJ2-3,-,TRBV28,TGTGCCAGCAGCCCAGCGGGGGGTGGCGATACGCAGTATTTT,CASSPAGGGDTQYF
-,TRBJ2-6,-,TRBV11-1,TGTGCCAGCAGCGCCACAGGGCGTAGCTCTGGGGCCAACGTCCTGACTTTC,CASSATGRSSGANVLTF
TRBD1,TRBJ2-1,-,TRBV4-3,TGCGCCAGCAGCCAAGGGACAGGGAATTACAATGAGCAGTTCTTC,CASSQGTGNYNEQFF
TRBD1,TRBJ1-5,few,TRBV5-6,TGTGCCAGCAGCACAGGGGGCCGCAATCAGCCCCAGCATTTT,CASSTGGRNQPQHF
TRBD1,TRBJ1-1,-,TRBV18,TGTGCCAGCTCACCACTACAGGGGGTGAAGACTGAAGCTTTCTTT,CASSPLQGVKTEAFF
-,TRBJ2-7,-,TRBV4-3,TGCGCCAGCAGCCAAGATCGGCGACTATTATACGAGCAGTACTTC,CASSQDRRLLYEQYF
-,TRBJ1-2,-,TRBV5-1,TGCGCCAGCAGCTTGGAGGACAGTAGGTATGGCTACACCTTC,CASSLEDSRYGYTF
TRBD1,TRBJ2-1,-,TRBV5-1,TGCGCCAGCAGCCTTAACCGCAGGACAGGGCGGAATGAGCAGTTCTTC,CASSLNRRTGRNEQFF
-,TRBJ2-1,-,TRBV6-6,TGTGCCAGCAGTTACGACAGCCCCTCCTACAATGAGCAGTTCTTC,CASSYDSPSYNEQFF
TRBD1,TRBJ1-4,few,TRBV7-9,TGTGCCAGCAGCATTAGACAGGGTTTCGAAAAACTGTTTTTT,CASSIRQGFEKLFF
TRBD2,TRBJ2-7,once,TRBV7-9,TGTGCCAGCAGCAAACCGGGAGGCTACGAGCAGTACTTC,CASSKPGGYEQYF
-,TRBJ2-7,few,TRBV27,TGTGCCAGCAGTTCCCACCCGACTCGAGGTGGGTACGAGCAGTACTTC,CASSSHPTRGGYEQYF
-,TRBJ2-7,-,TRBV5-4,TGTGCCAGCAGCTCAGGGGCCACTTCCTACGAGCAGTACTTC,CASSSGATSYEQYF
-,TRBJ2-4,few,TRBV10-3,TGTGCCATCAGTGAGTACGAGGACATTCAGTACTTC,CAISEYEDIQYF
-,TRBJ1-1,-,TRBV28,TGTGCCAGCATCCCCTCGCGGGGGACTGAAGCTTTCTTT,CASIPSRGTEAFF
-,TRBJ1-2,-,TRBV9,TGTGCCAGCAGCGAACGCAGGGATCAGGCTACTGGCTACACCTTC,CASSERRDQATGYTF
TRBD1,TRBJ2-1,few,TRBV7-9,TGTGCCAGCAGCGATACAGGGGGCGCTTTCTACAATGAGCAGTTCTTC,CASSDTGGAFYNEQFF